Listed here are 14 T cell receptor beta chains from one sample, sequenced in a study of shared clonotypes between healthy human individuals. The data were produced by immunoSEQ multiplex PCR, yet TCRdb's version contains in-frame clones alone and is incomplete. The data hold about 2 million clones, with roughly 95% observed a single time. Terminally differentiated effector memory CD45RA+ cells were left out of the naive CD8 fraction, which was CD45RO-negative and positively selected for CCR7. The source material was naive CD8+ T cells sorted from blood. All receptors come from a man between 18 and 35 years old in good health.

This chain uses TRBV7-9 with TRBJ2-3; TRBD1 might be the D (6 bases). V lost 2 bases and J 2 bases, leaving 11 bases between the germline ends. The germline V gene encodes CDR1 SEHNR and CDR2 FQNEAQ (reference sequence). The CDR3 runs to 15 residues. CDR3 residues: CASSLLTGYTDTQYF. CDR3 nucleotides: TGTGCCAGCAGCTTACTGACAGGCTACACAGATACGCAGTATTTT.

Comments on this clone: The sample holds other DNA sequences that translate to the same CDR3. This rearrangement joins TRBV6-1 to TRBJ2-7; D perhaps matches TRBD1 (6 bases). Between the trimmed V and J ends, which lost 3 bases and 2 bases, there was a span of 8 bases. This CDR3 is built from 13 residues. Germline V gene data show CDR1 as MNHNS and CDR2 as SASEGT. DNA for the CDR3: TGTGCCAGCAGTGAGAACAGGGCCTACGAGCAGTACTTC. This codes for CASSENRAYEQYF.

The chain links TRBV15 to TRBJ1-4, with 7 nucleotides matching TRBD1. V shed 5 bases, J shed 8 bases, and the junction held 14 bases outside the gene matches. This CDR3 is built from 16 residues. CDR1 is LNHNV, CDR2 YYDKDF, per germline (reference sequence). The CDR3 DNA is TGTGCCACCAGCGCCCAAACACAGGGGCCTCGCGAAAAACTGTTTTTT. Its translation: CATSAQTQGPREKLFF.

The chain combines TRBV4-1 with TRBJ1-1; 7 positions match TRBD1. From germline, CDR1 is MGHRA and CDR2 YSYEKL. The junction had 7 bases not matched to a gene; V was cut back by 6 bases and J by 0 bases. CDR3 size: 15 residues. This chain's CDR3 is CASSFRQGMNTEAFF. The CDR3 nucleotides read TGCGCCAGCAGTTTCAGACAGGGAATGAACACTGAAGCTTTCTTT.

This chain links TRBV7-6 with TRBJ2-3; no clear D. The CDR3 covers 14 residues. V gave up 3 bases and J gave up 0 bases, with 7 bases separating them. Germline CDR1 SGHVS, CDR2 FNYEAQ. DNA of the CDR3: TGTGCCAGCAGCTTCGGTCCGAGCACAGATACGCAGTATTTT. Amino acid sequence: CASSFGPSTDTQYF.

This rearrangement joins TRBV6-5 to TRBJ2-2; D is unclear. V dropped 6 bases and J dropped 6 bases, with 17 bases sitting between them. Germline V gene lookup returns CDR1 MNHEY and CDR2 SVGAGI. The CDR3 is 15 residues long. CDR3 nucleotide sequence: TGTGCCAGCAGGGGCTGGTCGGAGCCCGCCGGGGAGCTGTTTTTT. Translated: CASRGWSEPAGELFF.

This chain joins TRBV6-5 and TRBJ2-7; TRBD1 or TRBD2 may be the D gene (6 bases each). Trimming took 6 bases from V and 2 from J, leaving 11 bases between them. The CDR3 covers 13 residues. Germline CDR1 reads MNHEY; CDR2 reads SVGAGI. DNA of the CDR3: TGTGCCAGCAGGGCGGGACATGCCTACGAGCAGTACTTC. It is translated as CASRAGHAYEQYF.

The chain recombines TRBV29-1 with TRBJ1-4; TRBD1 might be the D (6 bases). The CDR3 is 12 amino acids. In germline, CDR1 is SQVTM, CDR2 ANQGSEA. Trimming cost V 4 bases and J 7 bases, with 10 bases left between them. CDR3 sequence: CSVVGGGEKLFF. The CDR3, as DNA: TGCAGCGTTGTTGGAGGGGGTGAAAAACTGTTTTTT.

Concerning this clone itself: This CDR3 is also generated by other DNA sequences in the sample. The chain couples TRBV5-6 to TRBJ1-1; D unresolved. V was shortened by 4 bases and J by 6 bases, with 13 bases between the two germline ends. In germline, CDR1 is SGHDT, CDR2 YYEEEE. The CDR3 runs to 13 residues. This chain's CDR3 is CASSPTGSAEAFF. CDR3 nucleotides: TGTGCCAGCAGCCCCACGGGCTCGGCTGAAGCTTTCTTT.

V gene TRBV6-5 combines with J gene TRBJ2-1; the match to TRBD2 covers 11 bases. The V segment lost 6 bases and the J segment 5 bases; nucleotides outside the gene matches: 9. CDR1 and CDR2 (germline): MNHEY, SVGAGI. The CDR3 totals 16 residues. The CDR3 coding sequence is TGTGCCAGCAGCTACGTTTTAGCGGGGGGGGACAATGAGCAGTTCTTC. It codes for CASSYVLAGGDNEQFF.

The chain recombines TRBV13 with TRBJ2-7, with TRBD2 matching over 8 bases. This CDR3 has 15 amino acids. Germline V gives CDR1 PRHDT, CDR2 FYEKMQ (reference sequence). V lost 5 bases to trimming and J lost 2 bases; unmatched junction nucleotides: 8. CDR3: CASSHSATSAYEQYF. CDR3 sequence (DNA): TGTGCCAGCAGCCACTCGGCGACTAGCGCCTACGAGCAGTACTTC.

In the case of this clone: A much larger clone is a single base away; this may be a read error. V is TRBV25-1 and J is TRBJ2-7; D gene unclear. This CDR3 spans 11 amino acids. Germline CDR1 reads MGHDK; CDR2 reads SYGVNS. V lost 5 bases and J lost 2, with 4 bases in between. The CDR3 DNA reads TGTGCCAGCAGTCCCGCCTACGAGCAGTACTTC. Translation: CASSPAYEQYF.

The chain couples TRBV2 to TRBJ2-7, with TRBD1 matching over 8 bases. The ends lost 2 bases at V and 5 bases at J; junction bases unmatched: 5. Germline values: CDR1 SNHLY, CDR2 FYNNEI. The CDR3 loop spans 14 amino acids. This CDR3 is CASSELDRADEQYF. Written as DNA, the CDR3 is TGTGCCAGCAGTGAACTGGACAGGGCTGACGAGCAGTACTTC.

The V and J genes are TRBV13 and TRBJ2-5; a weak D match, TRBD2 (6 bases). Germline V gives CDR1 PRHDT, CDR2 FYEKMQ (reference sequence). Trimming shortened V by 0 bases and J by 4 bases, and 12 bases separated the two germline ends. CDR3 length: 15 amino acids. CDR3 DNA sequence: TGTGCCAGCAGCTTAGGATACGGGAGTGGAGAGACCCAGTACTTC. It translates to CASSLGYGSGETQYF. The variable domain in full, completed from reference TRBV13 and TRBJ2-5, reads AAGVIQSPRHLIKEKRETATLKCYPIPRHDTVYWYQQGPGQDPQFLISFYEKMQSDKGSIPDRFSAQQFSDYHSELNMSSLELGDSALYFCASSLGYGSGETQYFGPGTRLLVL.